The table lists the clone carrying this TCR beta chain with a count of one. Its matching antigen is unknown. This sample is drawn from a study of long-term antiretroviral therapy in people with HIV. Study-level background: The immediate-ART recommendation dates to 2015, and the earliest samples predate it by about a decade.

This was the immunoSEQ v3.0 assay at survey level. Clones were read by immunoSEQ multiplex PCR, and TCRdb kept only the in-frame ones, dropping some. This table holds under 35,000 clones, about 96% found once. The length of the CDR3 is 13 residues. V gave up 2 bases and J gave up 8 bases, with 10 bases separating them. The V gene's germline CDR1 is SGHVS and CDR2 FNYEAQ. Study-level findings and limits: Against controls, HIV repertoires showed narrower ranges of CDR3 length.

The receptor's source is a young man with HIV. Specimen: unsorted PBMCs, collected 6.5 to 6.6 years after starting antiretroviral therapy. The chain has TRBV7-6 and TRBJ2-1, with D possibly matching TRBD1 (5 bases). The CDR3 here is CASSLSGLDEQFF. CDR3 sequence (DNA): TGTGCCAGCAGCTTATCAGGGCTGGATGAGCAGTTCTTC.